Detailed here is one TCR beta chain. The data were taken from a study of blood T cells in healthy people across ages. For the second PCR, which ran for about 6 to 11 cycles, a sample-barcoded 5' primer and a J-beta primer mix were used. Each CDR3 protein is one row after TCRdb ran MiXCR on the 5' RACE reads. The table lists about 1.4 million distinct CDR3 sequences, almost 60% of them singletons. V shed 0 bases and J shed 10 bases, with 10 bases lying between them. This CDR3 spans 13 amino acids. Per the germline V gene, CDR1 is ENHRY and CDR2 is SYGVKD. The V gene is TRBV10-3, the J gene TRBJ2-1; D is ambiguous. This receptor was taken from a man between 18 and 35 years old in good health. The sequenced sample was blood. In nucleotides, the CDR3 is TGTGCCATCAGTGAGTCGCTGTGGGTAGAGCAGTTCTTC. Its protein is CAISESLWVEQFF.